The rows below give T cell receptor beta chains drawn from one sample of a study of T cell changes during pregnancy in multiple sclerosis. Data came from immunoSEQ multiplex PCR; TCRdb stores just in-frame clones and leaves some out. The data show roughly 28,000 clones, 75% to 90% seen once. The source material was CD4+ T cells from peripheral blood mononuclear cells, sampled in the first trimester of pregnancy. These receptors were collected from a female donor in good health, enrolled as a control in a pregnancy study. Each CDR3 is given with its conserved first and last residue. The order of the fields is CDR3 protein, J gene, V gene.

CDR3 protein: CASSLGRAFSSYEQYF
J gene: TRBJ2-7
V gene: TRBV7-2

CDR3 protein: CASSLSGGRNIQYF
J gene: TRBJ2-4
V gene: TRBV11-2

CDR3 protein: CASSPEAGGGPSTQYF
J gene: TRBJ2-3
V gene: TRBV7-2

CDR3 protein: CSVGSSGRTDTQYF
J gene: TRBJ2-3
V gene: TRBV29-1

CDR3 protein: CATIPPLKLETQYF
J gene: TRBJ2-5
V gene: TRBV21-1

CDR3 protein: CASSVAPESSYNSPLHF
J gene: TRBJ1-6
V gene: TRBV9

CDR3 protein: CASSLTGGRTEAFF
J gene: TRBJ1-1
V gene: TRBV14

CDR3 protein: CASSRSDSNTEAFF
J gene: TRBJ1-1
V gene: TRBV7-8

CDR3 protein: CASSLVAGGWNEQFF
J gene: TRBJ2-1
V gene: TRBV5-4

CDR3 protein: CASSQGLADTQYF
J gene: TRBJ2-3
V gene: TRBV14

CDR3 protein: CSAINNYEQYF
J gene: TRBJ2-7
V gene: TRBV20-1

CDR3 protein: CASSPDPRNEQYF
J gene: TRBJ2-7
V gene: TRBV4-3

CDR3 protein: CASSQAYGETQYF
J gene: TRBJ2-5
V gene: TRBV4-1

CDR3 protein: CASSSGTGAYGYTF
J gene: TRBJ1-2
V gene: TRBV28

CDR3 protein: CASSDFGTLNTEAFF
J gene: TRBJ1-1
V gene: TRBV2

CDR3 protein: CSESDQETQYF
J gene: TRBJ2-5
V gene: TRBV20-1

CDR3 protein: CASSLSGRGNEQFF
J gene: TRBJ2-1
V gene: TRBV7-3

CDR3 protein: CASSLNDRAEAFF
J gene: TRBJ1-1
V gene: TRBV11-2

CDR3 protein: CASAPRDSSYEQYF
J gene: TRBJ2-7
V gene: TRBV6-5

CDR3 protein: CASSLESWAFYGYTF
J gene: TRBJ1-2
V gene: TRBV5-4